This TCR beta chain derives from a study of identical twins. TCRdb re-called the 5' RACE reads through MiXCR, storing one row per CDR3 protein. This table holds under 300,000 distinct CDR3 sequences, 11% to 15% found once. This clonotype was found a few times. Antigen: not known. Study observations and caveats: Abundant beta clonotypes from cord blood had fewer insertions, unlike memory repertoires, which showed none.

J was trimmed by 2 bases and V by 1 base; bases with no gene match: 9. The CDR3 is made up of 20 amino acids. CDR1 SGHDN and CDR2 FVKESK come from the germline V gene. The TCR was taken from a woman younger than 35 in good health. Sequencing was performed on memory (CD45RO+) T cells sorted from blood. This chain joins TRBV14 and TRBJ2-3; 16 bases fit TRBD2. CDR3 loop: CASSQVPTGTSGGATDTQYF. CDR3 DNA sequence: TGTGCCAGCAGCCAAGTTCCGACCGGGACTAGCGGGGGGGCCACAGATACGCAGTATTTT.